One T cell receptor beta chain is described in this entry. The PCR ran on 60 Vbeta and 13 Jbeta primers. Clones were read by immunoSEQ multiplex PCR, and TCRdb kept only the in-frame ones, dropping some. The sample holds 85,000 to 120,000 clones, roughly 70% seen once. Each donor was nominally healthy when sampled (though unrecorded immune exposures were likely). This sample is drawn from a study of cytomegalovirus exposure and HLA in healthy donors. V gave up 3 bases and J gave up 3 bases, with 9 bases separating them. This CDR3 is 13 amino acids long. CDR1 MDHEN and CDR2 SYDVKM come from the germline V gene.

The chain couples TRBV28 to TRBJ2-7; D may be TRBD2 (5 bases). Sequenced material: PBMCs. The sequence came from a male donor in good health and CMV-seropositive. The CDR3 sequence is CASSLTIFYEQYF. CDR3 bases: TGTGCCAGCAGTTTGACTATCTTCTACGAGCAGTACTTC.